This record covers a single TCR beta chain. The data derive from a study of technical replicates of blood from a handful of donors. Profiling relied on immunoSEQ multiplex PCR, and the TCRdb table lists in-frame clones only, not all of them. The sample records under 95,000 clones, about 98% being singletons. The germline gives CDR1 MDHEN, CDR2 SYDVKM. The CDR3 loop spans 14 amino acids. Unmatched junction bases numbered 9, after V lost 6 bases and J lost 6 bases. The origin of this receptor is a human donor in good health. This chain connects TRBV28 to TRBJ2-7, with 9 bases aligning to TRBD2. Sequenced sample: T cells isolated from PBMCs. The DNA of the CDR3 is TGTGCCAGCAGCTCCTGGCGGGGGGGCTGCGAGCAGTACTTC. Protein sequence: CASSSWRGGCEQYF. The entire variable domain, with the rest obtained from reference TRBV28 and TRBJ2-7, is as follows: DVKVTQSSRYLVKRTGEKVFLECVQDMDHENMFWYRQDPGLGLRLIYFSYDVKMKEKGDIPEGYSVSREKKERFSLILESASTNQTSMYLCASSSWRGGCEQYFGPGTRLTVT.